This T cell receptor (beta chain) was identified during a study of tumor-infiltrating lymphocytes in primary liver carcinoma. Overall study findings and caveats: Tumor top-250-clone fractions significantly exceeded those of blood (p = 0.039). Between tumor regions, pairs overlapped more than tumor-adjacent and tumor-blood pairs did.

This clonotype was counted only a few times. Its antigen is currently unknown. The CDR3 ends on some other residue instead of the conserved phenylalanine or tryptophan, so this is likely a read error. Constant-region priming of around 530 ng total RNA yielded TCR beta cDNA. Each TCR beta library was derived from three nested multiplex PCR rounds that employed slightly modified ARM-PCR. Forward primers for TRBV1-TRBV30 and a C-beta reverse primer served the first two PCR rounds, at around 9 cycles each. MiXCR, run by TCRdb on the multiplex PCR reads, gives a single entry per CDR3 protein. The sample holds some 180,000 distinct CDR3 sequences; 85% are singletons and the top ten take roughly 18%. This CDR3 has 14 residues. Germline CDR1 is SQVTM and CDR2 is ANQGSEA. Co-extracting RNA and DNA was done with about 18-33 mg of unsorted bulk tissue as input. Over 85% of the cells in every tumor sample were viable tumor cells.

The receptor was isolated from a man aged 40-49 years with primary liver carcinoma and hepatitis B virus infection. Input material: tumor tissue from primary liver carcinoma. This chain uses TRBV29-1 with TRBJ2-2; the D gene could be TRBD1 or TRBD2 (5 bases each). CDR3 protein: CSVLGPGPTGKLFL. As DNA, the CDR3 is TGCAGTGTCCTCGGTCCGGGACCCACCGGGAAGCTGTTTTTA.